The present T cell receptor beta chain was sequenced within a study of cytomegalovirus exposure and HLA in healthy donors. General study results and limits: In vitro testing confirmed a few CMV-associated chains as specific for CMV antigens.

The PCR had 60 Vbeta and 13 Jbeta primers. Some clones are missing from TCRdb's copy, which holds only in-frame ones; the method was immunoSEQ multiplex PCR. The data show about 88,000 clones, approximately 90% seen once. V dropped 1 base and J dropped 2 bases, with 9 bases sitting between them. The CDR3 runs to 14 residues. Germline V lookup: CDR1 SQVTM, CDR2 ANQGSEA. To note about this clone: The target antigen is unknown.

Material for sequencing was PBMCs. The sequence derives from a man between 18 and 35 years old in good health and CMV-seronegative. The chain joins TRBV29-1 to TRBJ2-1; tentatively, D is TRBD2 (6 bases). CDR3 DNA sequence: TGCAGCGTTGAAGCAGCGGGTCCCTACAATGAGCAGTTCTTC. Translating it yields CSVEAAGPYNEQFF.